This entry describes one T cell receptor beta chain. These data are taken from a study of blood T cell repertoires in COVID-19. Study as a whole: Both acute and convalescent COVID-19 samples were obtained from the United States, Italy and Spain.

Profiled with immunoSEQ multiplex PCR; TCRdb holds only in-frame clones, not every one. Among about 160,000 clones listed, just over 90% were seen once. V gave up 7 bases and J gave up 8 bases, with 15 bases separating them. There are 12 residues in the CDR3. Germline lookup yields CDR1 SEHNR and CDR2 FQNEAQ (reference sequence). The chain uses TRBV7-9 and TRBJ2-7; tentatively, D is TRBD2 (6 bases). The clonotype originates from a man aged 18 to 30 with acute or convalescent COVID-19. Input material: peripheral blood. The CDR3 nucleotides are TGTGCCAGCACCCAAGGCGGGAATCAGCAGTACTTC. It yields the protein CASTQGGNQQYF.